The next 30 T cell receptor beta chains were all read from a single sample in a study of OX40 agonist ivuxolimab in advanced cancers. Generated by immunoSEQ multiplex PCR, the TCRdb table keeps only in-frame clones and is missing some. Seen here are some 16,000 clones, roughly 77% observed once, and the top ten hold about 36%. Specimen: CD4+ or CD8+ T cells sorted from blood, collected in a trial of the OX40 agonist ivuxolimab. These receptors were collected from an adult with an advanced solid tumor such as melanoma, head and neck, liver or kidney cancer.

This clone has just a few counts. This chain connects TRBV18 to TRBJ2-1; 11 bases agree with TRBD2. CDR1 KGHSH and CDR2 LQKENI come from the germline V gene. V trimming: 3 bases; J trimming: 0 bases; junction bases outside the gene matches: 13. There are 20 residues in the CDR3. CDR3 protein: CASSPREGTSGVDSYNEQFF. CDR3 coding DNA: TGTGCCAGCTCACCTCGAGAGGGGACTAGCGGAGTGGACTCCTACAATGAGCAGTTCTTC.

The gene calls are TRBV2 and TRBJ2-5, with a weak D call TRBD2 (6 bases). V was trimmed by 4 bases and J by 0 bases, leaving 18 bases between them. This CDR3 comprises 17 residues. Germline values: CDR1 SNHLY, CDR2 FYNNEI. CDR3 in amino acids: CASSGSSDSVDQETQYF. The CDR3 DNA follows: TGTGCCAGCAGTGGTTCTAGCGATTCGGTAGACCAAGAGACCCAGTACTTC.

This clone was counted once. The gene calls are TRBV5-8 and TRBJ2-1, with 13 bases that match TRBD2. The CDR3 length is 19 residues. Trimming took 4 bases from V and 3 from J; bases not matched to a gene: 13. Germline assignment: CDR1 SGHTS and CDR2 YDEGEE. CDR3 bases: TGTGCCAGCAGCACCTTACTAGCGGGAGGGCCCTCAAGCTACAATGAGCAGTTCTTC. Its protein product is CASSTLLAGGPSSYNEQFF.

This sequence joins TRBV6-1 and TRBJ2-1, with D possibly TRBD2 on 5 matching bases. There are 12 residues in the CDR3. Trimming took off 7 bases at V and 3 bases at J, with 7 bases between the two ends. The germline CDR1 and CDR2 sequences are MNHNS and SASEGT. The CDR3 here is CASTGVYNEQFF. Written as DNA, the CDR3 is TGTGCCAGCACCGGGGTCTACAATGAGCAGTTCTTC.

This clone was picked up one time. The chain combines TRBV6-5 with TRBJ2-7; tentative D call: TRBD1 (5 bases). This CDR3 has 13 residues. With 6 bases removed from V and 5 bases from J, the gap between germline ends came to 14 bases. From germline, CDR1 is MNHEY and CDR2 SVGAGI. The CDR3 coding sequence is TGTGCCAGCAGCATTCAGGGTATCGACGAGCAGTACTTC. This sequence encodes CASSIQGIDEQYF.

V gene TRBV9 combines with J gene TRBJ2-7; 7 positions agree with TRBD2. The germline V gene has CDR1 SGDLS and CDR2 YYNGEE. This CDR3 contains 15 residues. V trimming: 3 bases; J trimming: 2 bases; junction bases outside the gene matches: 8. The CDR3 spells CASSGEPSGTYEQYF. The CDR3 DNA sequence: TGTGCCAGCAGCGGCGAGCCTAGCGGTACCTACGAGCAGTACTTC.

The chain links TRBV16 to TRBJ2-3, with a possible D match to TRBD1 (5 bases). This CDR3 spans 15 amino acids. V lost 2 bases and J lost 0, with 9 bases in between. The germline CDR1 and CDR2 sequences are KGHSY and FQNENV. The CDR3 loop is CASSQVGHSTDTQYF. CDR3 coding DNA: TGTGCCAGCAGCCAAGTCGGACACAGCACAGATACGCAGTATTTT.

The chain is built from TRBV27 and TRBJ2-7; D is possibly TRBD1 (5 bases). Germline lookup yields CDR1 MNHEY and CDR2 SMNVEV (reference sequence). The CDR3 totals 13 residues. Trimming removed 6 bases at V and 7 bases at J, with 16 bases between. The DNA for the CDR3 is TGTGCCAGCAGCTTCGACAGTTCGTCGGAGCAGTACTTC. The encoded protein is CASSFDSSSEQYF.

V and J are TRBV28 and TRBJ2-1; TRBD1 aligns across 7 bases. CDR3 length: 14 amino acids. V lost 4 bases and J lost 8; bases outside the gene matches: 8. Germline V gene data show CDR1 as MDHEN and CDR2 as SYDVKM. CDR3 amino acids: CASSYRVDRDEQFF. CDR3 bases: TGTGCCAGCAGTTATCGGGTCGACAGGGATGAGCAGTTCTTC.

This clone was counted once. This sequence joins TRBV4-2 and TRBJ2-1, with TRBD2 matching 12 bases. V was pared by 0 bases and J by 8 bases, with 5 bases of the junction left unmatched. The CDR3 contains 16 residues. Germline-derived CDR1 and CDR2 are LGHNA and YNFKEQ. CDR3 in amino acids: CASSQDQLAGGHEQFF. DNA of the CDR3: TGTGCCAGCAGCCAAGATCAACTAGCGGGAGGTCATGAGCAGTTCTTC.

The J gene is TRBJ1-6, the V gene TRBV7-2; D is ambiguous. Per the germline V gene, CDR1 is SGHTA and CDR2 is FQGNSA. Trimming cost V 3 bases and J 7 bases, with 4 bases left between them. This CDR3 region has 12 residues. For the CDR3, the DNA is TGTGCCAGCAGCTTCGTCAATTCACCCCTCCACTTT. Protein: CASSFVNSPLHF.

The rearrangement joins TRBV4-1 to TRBJ1-2; D remains ambiguous. Germline CDR1 and CDR2: MGHRA and YSYEKL. The CDR3 has 15 residues. The V end lost 2 bases, the J end lost 6 bases, and 16 bases lay between the germline ends. The CDR3 nucleotides are TGCGCCAGCAGCCAAACCCTGGGTCTTATGGATGGCTACACCTTC. The encoded protein is CASSQTLGLMDGYTF.

The chain carries TRBV5-5 and TRBJ2-2; TRBD2 aligns across 10 bases. Germline CDR1 reads SGHKS; CDR2 reads YYEKEE (reference sequence). The CDR3 is 15 amino acids. With V trimmed by 4 bases and J by 1 base, 1 base remained unmatched. CDR3 in amino acids: CASSRTSGNTGELFF. CDR3 coding DNA: TGTGCCAGCAGCAGGACTAGCGGGAACACCGGGGAGCTGTTTTTT.

The chain is built from TRBV6-1 and TRBJ2-7, with D tentatively TRBD1 or TRBD2 (6 bases each). The CDR3 totals 12 residues. CDR1 MNHNS and CDR2 SASEGT come from the germline V gene. CDR3 sequence (DNA): TGTGCGACCATACAGGGACTCTACGAGCAGTACTTC. Translated, it gives CATIQGLYEQYF.

This chain uses TRBV7-3 with TRBJ2-1; no clear D. Per germline, CDR1 SGHTA and CDR2 FQGTGA. CDR3 length: 12 amino acids. The V end lost 0 bases, the J end lost 7 bases, and 4 bases lay between the germline ends. The CDR3 region has the DNA TGTGCCAGCAGCTTAACAGGGAATGAGCAGTTCTTC. It encodes CASSLTGNEQFF.

The rearrangement links TRBV9 to TRBJ2-3; D uncertain. V gave up 0 bases and J gave up 4 bases, with 15 bases separating them. Germline V gene data show CDR1 as SGDLS and CDR2 as YYNGEE. This CDR3 contains 16 residues. This CDR3 reads CASSVEARESSDTQYF. CDR3 in DNA: TGTGCCAGCAGCGTAGAGGCTAGAGAATCATCAGATACGCAGTATTTT.

V and J are TRBV27 and TRBJ2-1; D is ambiguous. The V and J ends lost 5 bases and 8 bases respectively, with 16 bases between them. This CDR3 is built from 14 residues. Germline V gene sequence: CDR1 MNHEY, CDR2 SMNVEV (reference sequence). The CDR3 DNA reads as TGTGCCAGCAGTCCTTCCGTTCCGAACCATGAGCAGTTCTTC. It is translated as CASSPSVPNHEQFF.

The J gene is TRBJ1-5, the V gene TRBV6-5, with D tentatively TRBD1 (5 bases). V dropped 2 bases and J dropped 3 bases, with 14 bases sitting between them. Germline V lookup: CDR1 MNHEY, CDR2 SVGAGI. This CDR3 is built from 16 residues. The CDR3 spells CASSYRWDGDNQPQHF. The CDR3 DNA is TGTGCCAGCAGTTACCGATGGGACGGGGACAATCAGCCCCAGCATTTT.

This chain links TRBV12-5 with TRBJ1-1; D is unclear. Trimming took off 4 bases at V and 1 base at J, with 4 bases between the two ends. CDR1 and CDR2 (germline): LGHNT, FRNRAP. This CDR3 has 12 amino acids. Here the CDR3 reads CASGWENTEAFF. CDR3 DNA sequence: TGTGCTAGTGGTTGGGAGAACACTGAAGCTTTCTTT.

This chain joins TRBV5-6 and TRBJ2-7, with 7 bases identical to TRBD1. The V and J ends lost 2 bases and 7 bases, in that order; junction bases with no gene match: 9. The CDR3 is made up of 14 amino acids. Germline CDR1 reads SGHDT; CDR2 reads YYEEEE. The chain's CDR3 is CASSFPGGVGEQYF. CDR3 DNA sequence: TGTGCCAGCAGCTTCCCAGGGGGTGTGGGAGAGCAGTACTTC.

V is TRBV25-1 and J is TRBJ1-3; a possible D gene is TRBD1 (5 bases). The length of the CDR3 is 13 residues. The germline V gene has CDR1 MGHDK and CDR2 SYGVNS. The V end was cut by 8 bases, the J end by 3 bases, with 11 bases between. In DNA form, the CDR3 reads TGTGCCAGCGGGCGGGGGTTTGGAAACACCATATATTTT. Encoded protein: CASGRGFGNTIYF. The variable domain in full, completed from reference TRBV25-1 and TRBJ1-3, reads EADIYQTPRYLVIGTGKKITLECSQTMGHDKMYWYQQDPGMELHLIHYSYGVNSTEKGDLSSESTVSRIRTEHFPLTLESARPSHTSQYLCASGRGFGNTIYFGEGSWLTVV.

This chain's CDR3 is CASSQEWREIYGYTF. CDR3 coding DNA: TGCGCCAGCAGCCAAGAGTGGAGGGAGATCTATGGCTACACCTTC. The rearrangement joins TRBV4-1 to TRBJ1-2; D remains ambiguous. Germline V gene lookup returns CDR1 MGHRA and CDR2 YSYEKL. There are 15 residues in the CDR3. V was cut by 0 bases and J by 4 bases, with 12 bases left in between.

The chain is built from TRBV25-1 and TRBJ2-1, with 7 bases aligning to TRBD1. V shed 3 bases and J 4 bases; nucleotides not matched to a gene: 6. CDR1 and CDR2 from the germline V gene are MGHDK and SYGVNS. The CDR3 runs to 15 residues. The CDR3 loop reads CASSDQDRTYNEQFF. In DNA form, the CDR3 reads TGTGCCAGCAGTGACCAGGACAGGACATACAATGAGCAGTTCTTC.

The chain couples TRBV11-2 to TRBJ2-5; D might be TRBD1 (7 bases). The CDR3 runs to 13 residues. Per germline, CDR1 SGHAT and CDR2 FQNNGV. V lost 1 base, J lost 7 bases, and 10 bases lay in between. The CDR3 sequence: CASSLGQGGTQYF. CDR3 in DNA: TGTGCCAGCAGCTTAGGCCAGGGGGGGACCCAGTACTTC.

The sample holds one count of this clone. The chain carries TRBV9 and TRBJ1-1; D gene ambiguous. Trimming removed 7 bases from V and 7 bases from J, with 14 bases in between. This CDR3 has 12 residues. In germline, CDR1 is SGDLS, CDR2 YYNGEE. CDR3 residues: CASGRNSGEAFF. The DNA of the CDR3 is TGTGCCAGCGGCCGTAACAGTGGTGAAGCTTTCTTT.

This clone was seen a few times. The chain recombines TRBV27 with TRBJ2-5, with D possibly matching TRBD1 (6 bases). V lost 3 bases and J 4 bases, leaving 15 bases between the germline ends. This CDR3 is 15 amino acids long. The V gene's germline CDR1 is MNHEY and CDR2 SMNVEV (reference sequence). This CDR3 reads CASSFTGTLGETQYF. The CDR3 coding sequence is TGTGCCAGCAGTTTTACCGGGACATTGGGAGAGACCCAGTACTTC.

The chain uses TRBV27 and TRBJ2-2; unclear D gene. The V and J ends lost 3 bases and 0 bases respectively, with 5 bases between them. This CDR3 has 14 residues. The V gene's germline CDR1 is MNHEY and CDR2 SMNVEV (reference sequence). The CDR3: CASSFLANTGELFF. CDR3 coding DNA: TGTGCCAGCAGTTTCTTAGCGAACACCGGGGAGCTGTTTTTT.

The chain recombines TRBV5-5 with TRBJ2-1; 11 bases are a match to TRBD2. Trimming took 2 bases from V and 9 from J; bases not matched to a gene: 7. CDR1 is SGHKS and CDR2 is YYEKEE in the germline V gene (reference sequence). The CDR3 is made up of 15 amino acids. DNA for the CDR3: TGTGCCAGCAGCTTCTGGGCTAGCGGGAGGTCTGAGCAGTTCTTC. Protein sequence: CASSFWASGRSEQFF.

The chain links TRBV5-8 to TRBJ2-1; D possibly corresponds to TRBD2 (5 bases). Germline assignment: CDR1 SGHTS and CDR2 YDEGEE. The V gene lost 0 bases and the J gene lost 4 bases, with 14 bases spanning the gap. This CDR3 is 16 amino acids long. For the CDR3, the DNA is TGTGCCAGCAGCTTGGAGACTACCGCGGGTTACAATGAGCAGTTCTTC. Translation: CASSLETTAGYNEQFF.

The chain combines TRBV5-1 with TRBJ1-1; D is possibly TRBD1 (6 bases). Per the germline V gene, CDR1 is SGHRS and CDR2 is YFSETQ. This CDR3 comprises 14 residues. Trimming stripped 0 bases from V and 7 bases from J, with 13 bases between. The CDR3 nucleotides read TGCGCCAGCAGCTTGGCGGGGGGCTGGAATGAAGCTTTCTTT. It yields the protein CASSLAGGWNEAFF.